This TCR beta chain originates from a study of cytomegalovirus exposure and HLA in healthy donors. V lost 6 bases and J 7 bases, leaving 13 bases between the germline ends. The CDR3 extends over 13 amino acids. Germline CDR1 MNHEY, CDR2 SMNVEV (reference sequence). Researchers ran the PCR with 60 Vbeta and 13 Jbeta primers. This table comes from immunoSEQ multiplex PCR, and its TCRdb copy is limited to in-frame clones, with some not included. This sample's clone table lists about 160,000 clones. The TCR originated in a woman aged 60-70 years in good health and CMV-seronegative. The V and J genes are TRBV27 and TRBJ1-5, with D uncertain. The specimen sequenced was PBMCs. CDR3 DNA: TGTGCCAGCAGCCTGTCCTTCCTGCAGCCCCAGCATTTT. Translating gives CASSLSFLQPQHF.